These T cell receptor beta chains were read from a single sample in a study of blood T cell repertoires in COVID-19. The assay was immunoSEQ multiplex PCR, and TCRdb's table has in-frame clones only and misses some. The repertoire consists of 150,000 to 190,000 clones, with roughly 71% occurring once and the leading ten covering around 3.4%. Sequencing was carried out using peripheral blood. The receptors were gathered from a woman over 75 with acute or convalescent COVID-19. Each CDR3 is given with its conserved first and last residue.

CDR3 protein,V gene,CDR3 length
CASKVSGRTDTQYF,TRBV2,14
CASRETELLDGSNQPQHF,TRBV7-8,18
CASSQRGTSGNTIYF,TRBV9,15
CASSLAGTSGQETQYF,TRBV11-1,16
CASMRDTNYGYTF,TRBV10-2,13
CASSGPGQGYEQYF,TRBV5-1,14
CASSQAGTGTGYTF,TRBV3-1/TRBV3-2,14
CASNEDGNSNYGYTF,TRBV6-5,15
CASSHLLGQGTRVAFF,TRBV28,16
CASSREIGQNQPQHF,TRBV7-8,15
CASSPGQGALGTEAFF,TRBV7-2,16
CASSLDRNYGYTF,TRBV11-2,13
CASSYLRGLSSEKLFF,TRBV7-7,16
CASSTANRGSNQPQHF,TRBV18,16
CASSPGTDLATNEKLFF,TRBV5-4,17
CASSQHKPGVPSYEQYF,TRBV4-1,17
CASSIGFSGRVETQYF,TRBV19,16
CASSSEREGYNEQFF,TRBV13,15
CASSPQTIQGNTIYF,TRBV18,15
CASSPTPPGLADSTQYF,TRBV7-3,17
CASIRGRDTEAFF,TRBV7-9,13
CATSDRDRGPIGGYTF,TRBV24-1,16
CASSPRDRGWSNQPQHF,TRBV18,17
CASSYSGTGVEKLFF,TRBV7-9,15
CASSYSTGTGKNEAFF,TRBV6-5,16
CATSDSNGWTGGEGNTEAFF,TRBV24-1,20
CASSQLDKNTEAFF,TRBV5-6,14
CASSESASLNEQFF,TRBV10-1,14
CASSQDNLGSYEQYF,TRBV3-1/TRBV3-2,15
CASSEQGAANTGELFF,TRBV7-3,16
CASSSMTGQTDTQYF,TRBV5-1,15
CASSPEFRREGEQYF,TRBV7-9,15
CASSYSQRGVFFSYNEQFF,TRBV6-2/TRBV6-3,19
CSASLSRPGTEAFF,TRBV20-1,14
CASSTGTRDQPQHF,TRBV19,14
CASSSTDGNTQYF,TRBV5-1,13
CASSQGFTQGNGELFF,TRBV4-2,16
CASSLGLAEETQYF,TRBV7-8,14
CASTQGQGVYEQYF,TRBV6-5,14
CASSLVLGRDTEAFF,TRBV5-1,15
CASSVSSGGAYGYTF,TRBV9,15
CASSTDGGFVYGYTF,TRBV5-1,15
CASSSYMGQINQPQHF,TRBV19,16
CASSQEEGTGRNQPQHF,TRBV3-1/TRBV3-2,17
CASRLDSEAFF,TRBV19,11
CATGQLVNSPLHF,TRBV12-5,13
CASSDPGQGNTEAFF,TRBV25-1,15
CASSQAGTSSPPFF,TRBV3-1/TRBV3-2,14